This T cell receptor (beta chain) was documented in a study of identical twins. TCRdb re-derived calls from the 5' RACE reads in MiXCR, one entry per CDR3 protein. Of under 500,000 distinct CDR3 sequences in the sample, around an eighth were seen once. The same data also contributed to another study, on yellow fever vaccine responses in identical twins.

This sequence was found in a woman aged 18-29 years in good health. Sequenced sample: CD4+ T cells sorted from blood.

The CDR3 region is CASSQEYSPYNEQFF. The CDR3 DNA reads TGCGCCAGCAGCCAAGAATACAGCCCCTACAATGAGCAGTTCTTC. The chain recombines TRBV4-3 with TRBJ2-1; D call uncertain. V was clipped by 0 bases and J by 2 bases, with 8 bases between them. The germline gives CDR1 LGHNA, CDR2 YSLEER. This CDR3 contains 15 residues.